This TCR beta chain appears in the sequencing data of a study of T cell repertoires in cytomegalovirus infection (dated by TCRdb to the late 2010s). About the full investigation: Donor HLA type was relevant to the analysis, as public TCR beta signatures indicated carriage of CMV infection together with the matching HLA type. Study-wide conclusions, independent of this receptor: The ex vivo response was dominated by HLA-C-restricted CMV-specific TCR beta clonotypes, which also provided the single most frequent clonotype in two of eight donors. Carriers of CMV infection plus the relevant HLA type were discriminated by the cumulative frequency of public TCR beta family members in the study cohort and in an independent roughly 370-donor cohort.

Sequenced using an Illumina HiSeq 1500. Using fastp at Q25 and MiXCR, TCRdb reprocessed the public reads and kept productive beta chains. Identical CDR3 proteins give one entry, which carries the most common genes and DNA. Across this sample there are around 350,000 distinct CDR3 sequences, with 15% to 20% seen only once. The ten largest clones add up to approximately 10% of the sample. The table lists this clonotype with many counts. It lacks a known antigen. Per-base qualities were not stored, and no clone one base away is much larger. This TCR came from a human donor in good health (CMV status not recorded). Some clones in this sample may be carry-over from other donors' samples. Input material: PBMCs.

The CDR3 here reads CASSSQAYEQYF. The DNA sequence is given as TGTGCCAGCAGCTCACAAGCTTACGAGCAGTACTTC. Recombination connected TRBV7-6 to TRBJ2-7; no D segment can be confidently identified. V lost 4 bases and J lost 4 bases; the stretch between them is 8 bases long. The germline V gene provides CDR1 SGHVS and CDR2 FNYEAQ. Inclusive of the bounding cysteine and phenylalanine, the CDR3 is 12 residues long. The only DNA kept is the CDR3, 36 bases in frame from the first base.